This entry lists 32 T cell receptor beta chains sequenced from one sample in a study of T cells in Graves' hyperthyroidism and ophthalmopathy (dated by TCRdb to between 2019 and 2020). Libraries came from multiplex PCR. The instrument was an Illumina HiSeq 2000. The TCR beta CDR3 regions were amplified from RNA transcripts. For the first round of RT-PCR on the TCR CDR3, the HTBI primer set was used together with the Qiagen OneStep RT-PCR kit. Using fastp at Q25 and MiXCR, TCRdb reprocessed the public reads and kept productive beta chains. Under each unique CDR3 protein, matching rows form one entry showing the most common genes and DNA. The sample yields about 680,000 distinct CDR3 sequences; over 35% were counted once. Roughly 30% of the sample is taken by the ten largest. Material for sequencing was blood. The receptors shown here come from a woman in her thirties or forties with Graves' hyperthyroidism.

The table lists this clonotype with many counts. V and J are TRBV7-2 and TRBJ1-2; perhaps TRBD1 as D (5 bases). V was pared by 10 bases and J by 8 bases, with 20 bases between. The CDR3 has 13 residues. Germline V lookup: CDR1 SGHTA, CDR2 FQGNSA. The CDR3 bases are TGTGCCAACGACGTAACAGGTGGTGACGGCTACACCTTC. It encodes CANDVTGGDGYTF.

This clonotype was seen a handful of times. J is TRBJ2-7 and V is TRBV7-9, with D tentatively TRBD1 or TRBD2 (6 bases each). The V end lost 5 bases, the J end lost 6 bases, and 20 bases lay between the germline ends. Germline V gene lookup returns CDR1 SEHNR and CDR2 FQNEAQ (reference sequence). This CDR3 has 15 residues. The DNA for the CDR3 is TGTGCCAGCAGCCTAGGGGGGTCAGGTCTTGGCGAGCAGTACTTC. It encodes CASSLGGSGLGEQYF.

This clonotype was detected ten times or more. The chain carries TRBV12-3 or TRBV12-4 and TRBJ2-7; D uncertain. V was pared by 1 base and J by 12 bases, with 10 bases between. The CDR3 is 11 residues long. The CDR3 nucleotides are TGTGCCAGCAGTTTAGAGCTAGATCGGTACTTC. Amino acids: CASSLELDRYF.

This clonotype was counted between two and nine times. The chain carries TRBV7-9 and TRBJ2-6; D gene unclear. The germline V and J ends were trimmed by 1 base and 0 bases, with 7 bases remaining between them. This CDR3 contains 16 residues. CDR1 and CDR2 (germline): SEHNR, FQNEAQ (reference sequence). CDR3 nucleotides: TGTGCCAGCAGCTTAGGACGGGTCTCTGGGGCCAACGTCCTGACTTTC. Its translation: CASSLGRVSGANVLTF.

The rearrangement uses TRBV5-5 and TRBJ2-7; a possible D gene is TRBD2 (6 bases). The CDR3 covers 15 residues. The germline gives CDR1 SGHKS, CDR2 YYEKEE (reference sequence). Trimming shortened V by 4 bases and J by 3 bases, and 17 bases separated the two germline ends. The CDR3 protein is CASSQEGGAVYEQYF. The DNA of the CDR3 is TGTGCCAGCAGCCAAGAAGGCGGGGCTGTCTACGAGCAGTACTTC.

The rearrangement joins TRBV21-1 to TRBJ1-1; the table's D call, TRBD1, was not checked against the DNA. TRBV21-1 counts as a pseudogene. The CDR3 consists of 16 residues. The CDR3 coding sequence is TGTGCCAGCTGCAACCTTGGGACAGGGGGTTTCGGTGAAGCTTTCTTT. This translates into CASCNLGTGGFGEAFF.

This clonotype appeared a few times. This chain joins TRBV9 and TRBJ1-1; D may be TRBD1 (5 bases). The CDR3 has 15 amino acids. CDR1 and CDR2 from the germline V gene are SGDLS and YYNGEE. V was shortened by 1 base and J by 4 bases, with 14 bases between the two germline ends. The CDR3 DNA reads TGTGCCAGCAGCGTATTCGGAGGGACTAGCACTGAAGCTTTCTTT. As protein: CASSVFGGTSTEAFF.

The chain recombines TRBV7-9 with TRBJ1-4; D is uncertain. Germline-derived CDR1 and CDR2 are SEHNR and FQNEAQ (reference sequence). There are 16 residues in the CDR3. Deletions cut 8 bases from V and 8 bases from J, with 24 bases between. CDR3 DNA sequence: TGTGCCAGCTCACCACCGCGAGGTACCAAAGACGAAAAACTGTTTTTT. The encoded protein is CASSPPRGTKDEKLFF. The variable domain in full, completed from reference TRBV7-9 and TRBJ1-4, reads DTGVSQNPRHKITKRGQNVTFRCDPISEHNRLYWYRQTLGQGPEFLTYFQNEAQLEKSRLLSDRFSAERPKGSFSTLEIQRTEQGDSAMYLCASSPPRGTKDEKLFFGSGTQLSVL.

The chain is built from TRBV20-1 and TRBJ1-3; D remains unclear. Germline V gene data show CDR1 as DFQATT and CDR2 as SNEGSKA (reference sequence). The CDR3 loop spans 13 amino acids. Trimming pared 4 bases from V and 0 bases from J, leaving 7 bases between. The CDR3 bases are TGCAGTGCTAAATCGAGCTCTGGAAACACCATATATTTT. Protein sequence: CSAKSSSGNTIYF.

The CDR3: CASSQRATTNEKLFF. As DNA, the CDR3 is TGCGCCAGCAGCCAAAGGGCCACAACTAATGAAAAACTGTTTTTT. The chain links TRBV4-3 to TRBJ1-4; D gene ambiguous. The V end lost 2 bases, the J end lost 0 bases, and 7 bases lay between the germline ends. Germline CDR1 is LGHNA and CDR2 is YSLEER. The CDR3 totals 15 residues.

The J gene is TRBJ1-2, the V gene TRBV2; D is unresolved. The CDR3 sequence is 13 residues long. CDR1 is SNHLY, CDR2 FYNNEI, per germline. The germline V and J ends were trimmed by 9 bases and 0 bases, with 11 bases remaining between them. For the CDR3, the DNA is TGTGCCAGTACAACTGGACCTAACTATGGCTACACCTTC. Translation: CASTTGPNYGYTF.

This chain links TRBV6-2 or TRBV6-3 with TRBJ2-6, with a possible D match to TRBD1 (6 bases). V gave up 7 bases and J gave up 8 bases, with 15 bases separating them. CDR1 and CDR2 from the germline V gene are MNHEY and SVGEGT. The CDR3 runs 14 residues. In DNA form, the CDR3 reads TGTGCCAGCACCGAAATTCAGGGGACCAACGTCCTGACTTTC. The encoded protein is CASTEIQGTNVLTF.

The chain carries TRBV4-3 and TRBJ2-7; no reliable D call. CDR3 length: 15 residues. V shed 0 bases and J shed 3 bases, with 12 bases lying between them. The germline V gene encodes CDR1 LGHNA and CDR2 YSLEER. The CDR3 reads CASSQDATKYYEQYF. DNA for the CDR3: TGCGCCAGCAGCCAAGATGCTACAAAGTACTACGAGCAGTACTTC.

This clonotype occurred many times. The chain carries TRBV9 and TRBJ1-1, with no clear D. This CDR3 is built from 11 residues. Trimming stripped 2 bases from V and 8 bases from J, with 7 bases between. Germline assignment: CDR1 SGDLS and CDR2 YYNGEE. The CDR3 is CASSVGREAFF. CDR3 nucleotide sequence: TGTGCCAGCAGCGTGGGTAGGGAAGCTTTCTTT.

Notes on this clonotype: A junction end diverges from the germline sequence, so it may reflect a read error. This chain connects TRBV7-2 to TRBJ1-5; 7 bases line up with TRBD1. The CDR3 loop spans 16 amino acids. The germline V gene has CDR1 SGHTA and CDR2 FQGNSA. The CDR3 sequence: CASSHGPGGKDQPQHF. The CDR3 nucleotides read TGCGCCAGCAGCCACGGTCCAGGGGGTAAGGATCAGCCCCAGCATTTT.

This clonotype has at least ten counts. The V call is TRBV10-3, the J call TRBJ1-1; the D is unclear. V lost 0 bases to trimming and J lost 1 base, with 3 bases between them. Germline V gene sequence: CDR1 ENHRY, CDR2 SYGVKD. This CDR3 contains 13 residues. The CDR3 region has the DNA TGTGCCATCAGTGAGTCGACGAACACTGAAGCTTTCTTT. This codes for CAISESTNTEAFF.

The chain has TRBV10-2 and TRBJ1-1, with D possibly TRBD1 on 5 matching bases. In germline, CDR1 is WSHSY, CDR2 SAAADI. V was shortened by 5 bases and J by 1 base, with 14 bases between the two germline ends. There are 15 residues in the CDR3. The CDR3, as DNA: TGCGCCAGCAGTTCCCCCCCGGGGGAGAACACTGAAGCTTTCTTT. The encoded protein is CASSSPPGENTEAFF.

This clonotype appeared many times. The rearrangement links TRBV10-3 to TRBJ1-2; 7 positions match TRBD1. With 3 bases clipped from V and 0 bases from J, the junction kept 4 bases outside the gene matches. CDR3 length equals 15 residues. Germline CDR1 is ENHRY and CDR2 is SYGVKD. CDR3 amino acids: CAISDPGTANYGYTF. The CDR3 bases are TGTGCCATCAGTGACCCCGGGACAGCTAACTATGGCTACACCTTC.

The chain combines TRBV4-3 with TRBJ2-7; tentatively, D is TRBD1 or TRBD2 (5 bases each). CDR1 is LGHNA, CDR2 YSLEER, per germline. The CDR3 has 15 residues. The germline V and J ends were trimmed by 4 bases and 1 base, with 14 bases remaining between them. In DNA form, the CDR3 reads TGCGCCAGCAGCCCTTATGGGGGTGATTCCTACGAGCAGTACTTC. It codes for CASSPYGGDSYEQYF.

This clonotype was found many times. The V call is TRBV11-2, the J call TRBJ2-7; D is perhaps TRBD1 (6 bases). Per germline, CDR1 SGHAT and CDR2 FQNNGV. The V gene lost 5 bases and the J gene lost 2 bases, with 16 bases spanning the gap. The CDR3 contains 15 residues. The CDR3 is CASSRGQTGTYEQYF. The CDR3 DNA sequence: TGTGCCAGCAGCCGGGGCCAAACAGGGACCTACGAGCAGTACTTC. The full variable domain, its missing parts supplied by reference TRBV11-2 and TRBJ2-7, is EAGVAQSPRYKIIEKRQSVAFWCNPISGHATLYWYQQILGQGPKLLIQFQNNGVVDDSQLPKDRFSAERLKGVDSTLKIQPAKLEDSAVYLCASSRGQTGTYEQYFGPGTRLTVT.

V is TRBV6-1 and J is TRBJ1-1; D is undetermined. V was shortened by 6 bases and J by 2 bases, with 16 bases between the two germline ends. Germline CDR1 reads MNHNS; CDR2 reads SASEGT. CDR3 length: 15 amino acids. As DNA, the CDR3 is TGTGCCAGCAGCAGAACCCGGACCGTTAACACTGAAGCTTTCTTT. Encoded protein: CASSRTRTVNTEAFF.

The rearrangement joins TRBV7-9 to TRBJ1-4, with 7 bases identical to TRBD1. The trim removed 2 bases at V and 3 bases at J, leaving 3 bases unmatched. CDR1 is SEHNR, CDR2 FQNEAQ, per germline (reference sequence). The CDR3 runs 15 residues. The CDR3 region has the DNA TGTGCCAGCAGCTTATCACAGGGGTCTAATGAAAAACTGTTTTTT. Translating gives CASSLSQGSNEKLFF.

In this sample, this clonotype turned up many times. The chain is built from TRBV6-5 and TRBJ1-2, with D uncertain. Trimming took off 8 bases at V and 3 bases at J, with 13 bases between the two ends. CDR3 length: 13 amino acids. CDR1 and CDR2 (germline): MNHEY, SVGAGI. The CDR3 DNA sequence: TGTGCCAGCCGGACGGGCTTTGACTATGGCTACACCTTC. Translated, it gives CASRTGFDYGYTF.

The chain links TRBV20-1 to TRBJ1-5, with a weak D call TRBD1 (6 bases). CDR1 DFQATT and CDR2 SNEGSKA come from the germline V gene (reference sequence). V lost 2 bases, J lost 5 bases, and 16 bases lay in between. The CDR3 covers 15 residues. DNA for the CDR3: TGCAGTGCTAGAAGGGCAGGGGAAATATATCAGCCCCAGCATTTT. Amino acids: CSARRAGEIYQPQHF.

For this clonotype: Since a much larger clone is just one base distant, this may be a read error. The chain combines TRBV10-3 with TRBJ1-2, with D maybe TRBD1 (5 bases). The CDR3 loop spans 15 amino acids. Looked up from germline, CDR1 is ENHRY and CDR2 is SYGVKD. CDR3 loop: CASRVGFVGDYGHTF. CDR3 in DNA: TGTGCCAGCAGGGTAGGGTTTGTGGGAGACTATGGCCACACCTTC.

This clonotype has a count of ten or more. In nucleotides, the CDR3 is TGTGCCAGCACCAAAGGGGATTATGGCTACACCTTC. Amino acids: CASTKGDYGYTF. The gene calls are TRBV3-1 and TRBJ1-2; a possible D gene is TRBD1 (5 bases). The germline gives CDR1 LGHDT, CDR2 YNNKEL (reference sequence). The CDR3 sequence is 12 residues long. V was pared by 7 bases and J by 5 bases, with 11 bases between.

The chain carries TRBV7-2 and TRBJ2-2, with 9 bases identical to TRBD2. The V segment lost 3 bases and the J segment 4 bases; nucleotides outside the gene matches: 6. The CDR3 spans 16 residues. Germline CDR1 is SGHTA and CDR2 is FQGNSA. In DNA, the CDR3 is TGTGCCAGCAGCTTCGAGCGGGGGGTGAGCACCGGGGAGCTGTTTTTT. Amino acid sequence: CASSFERGVSTGELFF.

This clonotype was counted once. The CDR3 bases are TGTGCCAGCAGTGCATCTAGACAGTATGGCTACACCTTC. Encoded protein: CASSASRQYGYTF. The chain employs TRBV6-1 and TRBJ1-2, with D possibly matching TRBD1 (5 bases). Per the germline V gene, CDR1 is MNHNS and CDR2 is SASEGT. Trimming shortened V by 4 bases and J by 5 bases, and 11 bases separated the two germline ends. The CDR3 is 13 amino acids.

Only a few counts were recorded for this clonotype. The chain employs TRBV6-5 and TRBJ2-7, with TRBD2 identical over 7 bases. J was trimmed by 5 bases and V by 2 bases; bases with no gene match: 6. Germline V gene sequence: CDR1 MNHEY, CDR2 SVGAGI. This CDR3 contains 14 residues. The CDR3 region is CASSYRTSEDEQYF. In DNA form, the CDR3 reads TGTGCCAGCAGTTACCGGACTAGTGAAGACGAGCAGTACTTC.

This clonotype was seen more than once but under ten times. V usage is TRBV4-1 and J usage is TRBJ1-2, with 8 bases identical to TRBD1. The CDR3 sequence is 15 residues long. Germline V gene sequence: CDR1 MGHRA, CDR2 YSYEKL. V was pared by 3 bases and J by 5 bases, with 8 bases of the junction left unmatched. The CDR3 DNA is TGCGCCAGCAGCCATGTCCCGGACAGGGAATATGGCTACACCTTC. Translated, it gives CASSHVPDREYGYTF.

This clonotype occurred a few times. The chain carries TRBV6-6 and TRBJ1-6, with 10 bases identical to TRBD1. V shed 4 bases, J shed 9 bases, and the junction held 9 bases outside the gene matches. The germline gives CDR1 MNHNY, CDR2 SVGAGI (reference sequence). This CDR3 region has 16 residues. CDR3 nucleotides: TGTGCCAGCAGTTTCCTGACAGGGGGCGCAGGTTCACCCCTCCACTTT. Translation: CASSFLTGGAGSPLHF.

This clonotype occurred many times. The chain couples TRBV19 to TRBJ2-5, with TRBD1 matching over 10 bases. Germline CDR1 and CDR2: LNHDA and SQIVND (reference sequence). The CDR3 totals 16 residues. Trimming at V came to 5 bases and at J to 5 bases, leaving 11 bases not matched to a gene. The CDR3 reads CASSGARQGAGETQYF. The CDR3 DNA sequence: TGTGCCAGTAGTGGCGCGCGACAGGGGGCTGGGGAGACCCAGTACTTC. The complete variable domain, with remaining parts taken from reference TRBV19 and TRBJ2-5, reads DGGITQSPKYLFRKEGQNVTLSCEQNLNHDAMYWYRQDPGQGLRLIYYSQIVNDFQKGDIAEGYSVSREKKESFPLTVTSAQKNPTAFYLCASSGARQGAGETQYFGPGTRLLVL.